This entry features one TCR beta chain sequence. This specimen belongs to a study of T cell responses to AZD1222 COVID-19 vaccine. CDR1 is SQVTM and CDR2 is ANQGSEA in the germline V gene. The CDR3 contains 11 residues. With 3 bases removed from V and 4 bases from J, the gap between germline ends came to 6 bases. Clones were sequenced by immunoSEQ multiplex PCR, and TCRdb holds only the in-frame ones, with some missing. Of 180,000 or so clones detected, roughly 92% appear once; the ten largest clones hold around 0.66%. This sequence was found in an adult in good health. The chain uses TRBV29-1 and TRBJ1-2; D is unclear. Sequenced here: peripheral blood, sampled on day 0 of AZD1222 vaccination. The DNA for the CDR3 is TGCAGCGTTGACGAGTTCTATGGCTACACCTTC. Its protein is CSVDEFYGYTF.